The rows below give T cell receptor beta chains drawn from one sample of a study of vaccination effects on CD4 cells after COVID-19. Their target antigens are unknown. Profiled with immunoSEQ multiplex PCR; TCRdb holds only in-frame clones, not every one. Of 55,000 or so clones listed, approximately 70% are singletons. Sequenced here: CD4+ T cells from PBMCs cultured with SARS-CoV-2 spike peptides, sampled before COVID-19 vaccination. These receptors were collected from a human donor who received a COVID-19 vaccine. Each CDR3 is given with its conserved first and last residue. The D gene is left open where the match is weak. Clone size is shown for a subset of rows, as once, few, many or a class of expanded clone.

V gene: TRBV10-3
J gene: TRBJ2-1
clone size: NA
D gene: NA
CDR3 protein: CAISERLGGNEQFF
CDR3 DNA: TGTGCCATCAGTGAGCGCCTCGGGGGCAATGAGCAGTTCTTC

V gene: TRBV19
J gene: TRBJ1-2
clone size: few
D gene: NA
CDR3 protein: CASSTGANYGYTF
CDR3 DNA: TGTGCCAGTAGCACAGGTGCTAACTATGGCTACACCTTC

V gene: TRBV28
J gene: TRBJ1-2
clone size: NA
D gene: NA
CDR3 protein: CASSLPRALNYGYTF
CDR3 DNA: TGTGCCAGCAGTTTGCCCAGGGCATTAAACTATGGCTACACCTTC

V gene: TRBV7-2
J gene: TRBJ2-2
clone size: few
D gene: NA
CDR3 protein: CASSPPVGNTGELFF
CDR3 DNA: TGTGCCAGCAGCCCCCCCGTAGGTAACACCGGGGAGCTGTTTTTT

V gene: TRBV6-6
J gene: TRBJ1-2
clone size: NA
D gene: NA
CDR3 protein: CASSYKGTLYGYTF
CDR3 DNA: TGTGCCAGCAGTTACAAGGGGACCCTCTATGGCTACACCTTC

V gene: TRBV6-5
J gene: TRBJ2-7
clone size: NA
D gene: TRBD2
CDR3 protein: CASSSQTSGFNEQYF
CDR3 DNA: TGTGCCAGCAGCTCTCAGACTAGCGGCTTCAACGAGCAGTACTTC

V gene: TRBV5-6
J gene: TRBJ2-2
clone size: NA
D gene: NA
CDR3 protein: CASSLPFGRGPGELFF
CDR3 DNA: TGTGCCAGCAGCCTACCGTTCGGGCGTGGACCCGGGGAGCTGTTTTTT

V gene: TRBV6-5
J gene: TRBJ2-2
clone size: NA
D gene: TRBD2
CDR3 protein: CATSPGLAGVGELFF
CDR3 DNA: TGTGCCACCAGTCCGGGACTAGCGGGAGTGGGCGAACTGTTTTTT

V gene: TRBV29-1
J gene: TRBJ2-3
clone size: NA
D gene: NA
CDR3 protein: CSVGTAGYGTDTQYF
CDR3 DNA: TGCAGCGTTGGGACGGCGGGGTATGGCACAGATACGCAGTATTTT

V gene: TRBV6-6
J gene: TRBJ2-7
clone size: once
D gene: TRBD2
CDR3 protein: CASTASAPGLAYEQYF
CDR3 DNA: TGTGCCAGCACCGCATCCGCCCCTGGACTAGCTTACGAGCAGTACTTC

V gene: TRBV11-2
J gene: TRBJ1-2
clone size: few
D gene: NA
CDR3 protein: CASSLDPGANYGYTF
CDR3 DNA: TGTGCCAGCAGCTTAGATCCGGGGGCTAACTATGGCTACACCTTC

V gene: TRBV7-9
J gene: TRBJ1-3
clone size: few
D gene: NA
CDR3 protein: CASSLSGVGNTIYF
CDR3 DNA: TGTGCCAGCAGCTTATCAGGGGTTGGAAACACCATATATTTT

V gene: TRBV9
J gene: TRBJ2-7
clone size: few
D gene: TRBD2
CDR3 protein: CASSVQGLASEQYF
CDR3 DNA: TGTGCCAGCAGCGTACAGGGACTAGCATCCGAGCAGTACTTC

V gene: TRBV18
J gene: TRBJ2-5
clone size: NA
D gene: TRBD1
CDR3 protein: CASSPGQGETQYF
CDR3 DNA: TGTGCCAGCTCACCCGGACAGGGAGAGACCCAGTACTTC

V gene: TRBV10-3
J gene: TRBJ2-1
clone size: NA
D gene: NA
CDR3 protein: CAISEESSAAYNEQFF
CDR3 DNA: TGTGCCATCAGTGAGGAAAGTTCCGCGGCGTACAATGAGCAGTTCTTC

V gene: TRBV6-5
J gene: TRBJ2-1
clone size: NA
D gene: TRBD2
CDR3 protein: CASRTEAGGSNEQFF
CDR3 DNA: TGTGCCAGCAGAACAGAAGCGGGGGGGAGCAATGAGCAGTTCTTC

V gene: TRBV3-1/TRBV3-2
J gene: TRBJ2-5
clone size: once
D gene: NA
CDR3 protein: CASSQGTVQETQYF
CDR3 DNA: TGTGCCAGCAGCCAAGGGACAGTCCAAGAGACCCAGTACTTC

V gene: TRBV10-2
J gene: TRBJ1-6
clone size: NA
D gene: TRBD1
CDR3 protein: CASGGQGGNSPLHF
CDR3 DNA: TGCGCCAGTGGTGGACAGGGGGGTAATTCACCCCTCCACTTT

V gene: TRBV30
J gene: TRBJ1-1
clone size: NA
D gene: NA
CDR3 protein: CAWSLEIEAFF
CDR3 DNA: TGTGCCTGGAGTCTTGAGATAGAAGCTTTCTTT

V gene: TRBV28
J gene: TRBJ2-5
clone size: once
D gene: NA
CDR3 protein: CASSPKVRGRGGETQYF
CDR3 DNA: TGTGCCAGCAGTCCGAAGGTCCGAGGCAGGGGGGGAGAGACCCAGTACTTC

V gene: TRBV18
J gene: TRBJ2-3
clone size: NA
D gene: TRBD1
CDR3 protein: CASQDRDGTDTQYF
CDR3 DNA: TGTGCCAGCCAGGACAGGGACGGCACAGATACGCAGTATTTT

V gene: TRBV29-1
J gene: TRBJ2-7
clone size: NA
D gene: TRBD1
CDR3 protein: CSVLSTGTGSSYEQYF
CDR3 DNA: TGCAGCGTCCTTTCGACCGGGACAGGGAGCTCCTACGAGCAGTACTTC

V gene: TRBV6-5
J gene: TRBJ1-2
clone size: few
D gene: NA
CDR3 protein: CASNREASADYGYTF
CDR3 DNA: TGTGCCAGCAATAGGGAGGCCTCGGCGGACTATGGCTACACCTTC

V gene: TRBV6-1
J gene: TRBJ2-2
clone size: once
D gene: TRBD2
CDR3 protein: CASSEARGGGRNTGELFF
CDR3 DNA: TGTGCCAGCAGTGAAGCGCGGGGGGGAGGCAGGAACACCGGGGAGCTGTTTTTT

V gene: TRBV10-3
J gene: TRBJ1-6
clone size: NA
D gene: TRBD1
CDR3 protein: CATGQGNSPLHF
CDR3 DNA: TGTGCCACTGGACAGGGGAATTCACCCCTCCACTTT

V gene: TRBV12-3/TRBV12-4
J gene: TRBJ2-7
clone size: NA
D gene: NA
CDR3 protein: CASMKGQRYEQYF
CDR3 DNA: TGTGCCAGCATGAAAGGACAGCGCTACGAGCAGTACTTC

V gene: TRBV24-1
J gene: TRBJ2-1
clone size: NA
D gene: NA
CDR3 protein: CATSGSQATYNEQFF
CDR3 DNA: TGTGCCACCAGTGGCTCCCAGGCGACCTACAATGAGCAGTTCTTC

V gene: TRBV9
J gene: TRBJ2-2
clone size: few
D gene: TRBD1
CDR3 protein: CASSVSGTVTGELFF
CDR3 DNA: TGTGCCAGCAGCGTTTCAGGGACAGTCACCGGGGAGCTGTTTTTT

V gene: TRBV28
J gene: TRBJ1-2
clone size: NA
D gene: NA
CDR3 protein: CASSLTGRANYGYTF
CDR3 DNA: TGTGCCAGCAGTCTCACGGGGAGAGCTAACTATGGCTACACCTTC

V gene: TRBV20-1
J gene: TRBJ1-1
clone size: few
D gene: NA
CDR3 protein: CSARKNTEAFF
CDR3 DNA: TGCAGTGCTAGGAAGAACACTGAAGCTTTCTTT

V gene: TRBV2
J gene: TRBJ2-1
clone size: NA
D gene: NA
CDR3 protein: CASRGGIAVSSYNEQFF
CDR3 DNA: TGTGCCAGCAGGGGGGGAATAGCCGTCAGCTCCTACAATGAGCAGTTCTTC

V gene: TRBV7-8
J gene: TRBJ2-7
clone size: NA
D gene: TRBD2
CDR3 protein: CASSLGASGRTYEQYF
CDR3 DNA: TGTGCCAGCAGCTTAGGAGCTAGCGGGAGGACCTACGAGCAGTACTTC

V gene: TRBV12-5
J gene: TRBJ1-5
clone size: once
D gene: NA
CDR3 protein: CASGLEGGNQPQHF
CDR3 DNA: TGTGCTAGTGGTTTAGAGGGGGGCAATCAGCCCCAGCATTTT

V gene: TRBV7-8
J gene: TRBJ2-3
clone size: NA
D gene: NA
CDR3 protein: CASSLYPNTQYF
CDR3 DNA: TGTGCCAGCAGCTTATATCCCAATACGCAGTATTTT

V gene: TRBV29-1
J gene: TRBJ2-7
clone size: NA
D gene: NA
CDR3 protein: CSVMAGSSYEQYF
CDR3 DNA: TGCAGCGTTATGGCAGGGAGCTCCTACGAGCAGTACTTC

V gene: TRBV25-1
J gene: TRBJ2-5
clone size: NA
D gene: NA
CDR3 protein: CASSAGPQETQYF
CDR3 DNA: TGTGCCAGCAGTGCCGGGCCCCAGGAGACCCAGTACTTC

V gene: TRBV12-5
J gene: TRBJ2-5
clone size: NA
D gene: NA
CDR3 protein: CASGPPSIQETQYF
CDR3 DNA: TGTGCTAGTGGTCCCCCCTCGATCCAAGAGACCCAGTACTTC

V gene: TRBV6-1
J gene: TRBJ2-6
clone size: NA
D gene: TRBD2
CDR3 protein: CASSEATGLGFSGANVLTF
CDR3 DNA: TGTGCCAGCAGTGAAGCGACGGGACTAGGGTTTTCTGGGGCCAACGTCCTGACTTTC

V gene: TRBV2
J gene: TRBJ1-5
clone size: NA
D gene: TRBD1
CDR3 protein: CASSGRRDRSNQPQHF
CDR3 DNA: TGTGCCAGCAGCGGACGCCGGGACAGGAGTAATCAGCCCCAGCATTTT

V gene: TRBV15
J gene: TRBJ1-4
clone size: NA
D gene: NA
CDR3 protein: CATGGGREKLFF
CDR3 DNA: TGTGCCACCGGGGGGGGCAGGGAAAAACTGTTTTTT

V gene: TRBV14
J gene: TRBJ2-2
clone size: NA
D gene: NA
CDR3 protein: CASSQGGFPLTGELFF
CDR3 DNA: TGTGCCAGCAGCCAAGGCGGGTTCCCTCTAACCGGGGAGCTGTTTTTT

V gene: TRBV5-1
J gene: TRBJ2-1
clone size: NA
D gene: NA
CDR3 protein: CASSLGRSYNEQFF
CDR3 DNA: TGCGCCAGCAGCTTGGGTCGTTCGTACAATGAGCAGTTCTTC

V gene: TRBV18
J gene: TRBJ2-7
clone size: NA
D gene: TRBD1
CDR3 protein: CASSPTGTGVDEQYF
CDR3 DNA: TGTGCCAGCTCACCCACCGGGACAGGTGTCGACGAGCAGTACTTC

V gene: TRBV7-9
J gene: TRBJ1-2
clone size: NA
D gene: NA
CDR3 protein: CASSDKRGSLKGYTF
CDR3 DNA: TGTGCCAGCAGCGACAAGAGGGGGTCGTTGAAGGGCTACACCTTC

V gene: TRBV28
J gene: TRBJ1-5
clone size: NA
D gene: NA
CDR3 protein: CASRPGTGQPQHF
CDR3 DNA: TGTGCCAGCAGGCCCGGGACCGGTCAGCCCCAGCATTTT

V gene: TRBV28
J gene: TRBJ1-4
clone size: NA
D gene: TRBD1
CDR3 protein: CASSLSGQMFF
CDR3 DNA: TGTGCCAGCAGTTTATCGGGACAGATGTTTTTT

V gene: TRBV7-2
J gene: TRBJ1-1
clone size: few
D gene: TRBD1
CDR3 protein: CASSFGGQTGTEAFF
CDR3 DNA: TGTGCCAGCAGCTTCGGAGGGCAGACAGGGACTGAAGCTTTCTTT

V gene: TRBV9
J gene: TRBJ1-6
clone size: NA
D gene: NA
CDR3 protein: CASSVDLGIGVHSPLHF
CDR3 DNA: TGTGCCAGCAGCGTAGACCTAGGGATTGGAGTCCATTCACCCCTCCACTTT

V gene: TRBV7-2
J gene: TRBJ2-1
clone size: NA
D gene: NA
CDR3 protein: CASSLAYSSYNEQFF
CDR3 DNA: TGTGCCAGCAGCTTAGCTTATAGCTCCTACAATGAGCAGTTCTTC

V gene: TRBV6-2/TRBV6-3
J gene: TRBJ1-5
clone size: few
D gene: TRBD1
CDR3 protein: CASSWTGGNQPQHF
CDR3 DNA: TGTGCCAGCAGTTGGACAGGGGGAAATCAGCCCCAGCATTTT

V gene: TRBV7-3
J gene: TRBJ1-5
clone size: few
D gene: NA
CDR3 protein: CASSRGSNQPQHF
CDR3 DNA: TGTGCCAGCAGCCGGGGGAGCAATCAGCCCCAGCATTTT

V gene: TRBV28
J gene: TRBJ2-7
clone size: NA
D gene: NA
CDR3 protein: CASSLGRGVFQGYEQYF
CDR3 DNA: TGTGCCAGCAGTTTAGGCAGGGGCGTTTTTCAGGGCTACGAGCAGTACTTC